Detailed here is one T cell receptor beta chain. This clone was seen only a few times. No antigen is known for it. The record has no base qualities; no much larger clone is one base away. This sample stems from a study of beta chain features in type 1 diabetes (dated by TCRdb to the late 2010s). Background for the entire study: No differences in mean age, gender distribution, total cell number or subset yield were found between patients and healthy donors. In the study, TCRB repertoires of sorted circulating CD4+ T cell subsets from recently diagnosed type 1 diabetes patients were compared with those of matched healthy donors. A total of over 90,000,000 sorted cells were examined across all samples, and a strong correlation was observed between cell number per subset and RNA yield. Naive and central memory subsets were obtained from all 30 or so donors, but regulatory and stem cell-like memory subsets were isolated from only 8 patients and 8 healthy donors. Paper-wide results and their limitations: Type 1 diabetes patients showed a moderate but significant shortening of TCRB CDR3 length in all four CD4+ subsets. Because cDNA was sequenced instead of genomic DNA, highly expressing activated cells could be over-represented, though the groups showed no difference in activation or CD3 levels. Because the HLA sub-analyses included only small numbers of individuals, any influence of HLA type on TCRB rearrangement was left unresolved. PCR might favor shorter templates, but patient and control samples were amplified and corrected together, so any skew would affect both groups equally. Naive, central memory and regulatory TCRB repertoires appeared to be more similar among patients than among healthy donors. At VDJ recombination sites, patients with type 1 diabetes made fewer insertions and deleted more nucleotides, a pattern implying thymic rearrangement abnormalities.

The entire isolated RNA was reverse transcribed using the High Capacity cDNA Reverse Transcription Kit, and thus expressed TCRB transcripts were sequenced. Deep immunoSEQ sequencing was applied to naive, central memory and regulatory T cell samples, giving an average of approximately 4 million total reads per sample. Sorted cells were lysed in RLT buffer, and RNA was extracted using DNase-treated RNeasy Micro or Mini kits according to cell number. Each cell subset was processed on its own to prevent cross-contamination, while patient and healthy donor samples were processed together. TCRB sequences were amplified from cDNA with the immunoSEQ multiplex PCR, producing 87-bp fragments spanning the CDR3 region. Amplicons were sequenced on the Illumina HiSeq platform. The source study handled its data this way. Synthetic template baselines were used to correct PCR bias computationally, reads within Hamming distance 2 were collapsed, and singletons that could not be merged were discarded. By aligning reads against IMGT, V, D and J genes, CDR3 length, and insertions or deletions at six rearrangement sites were assigned. Clonotype counts were normalized to sorted cell number within each subset before computing true diversity and Gini coefficients with the tcR R package. The overlap coefficient, calculated on TCRB nucleotide sequences, was used to quantify repertoire sharing. Out-of-frame TCRB sequences from naive cells were analyzed to stand in for the pre-selection repertoire. TCRdb limited this immuneACCESS table to in-frame rearrangements with V and J called. A share of clones is missing; checked studies link under half to unresolved V genes, and the rest is unexplained. D and trimming were read from the DNA, whereas the V and J calls and clone size are those reported in that table. For this sample there are hundreds of thousands of clones; 9.6% appear just once. The ten largest clones add up to 0.03% to 0.04% of the sample.

From each donor, a single peripheral blood sample of about 100 mL on average was drawn into heparinised tubes. Using a panel that included CD45RO, CCR7, CD25, CD127, CD95 and CD27, naive, central memory, regulatory and stem cell-like memory CD4+ T cells were sorted on a BD FACSAria II. Every sorted population had a purity above 98%. PBMCs were isolated right away by Lymphoprep density gradient centrifugation and were stained directly, without culture. To minimize batch effects, samples were stained and sorted in pairs, one healthy donor with one patient per experiment. Sequenced input: naive CD4+ T cells from blood. Reading the label with the study, this specimen's cell subset or site is: true naive CD4+ T cells. The sequence was obtained from a woman between 18 and 30 years old in good health.

The CDR3 protein is CASSQGGRGGKETQYF. The DNA is TGTGCCAGCAGCCAAGGGGGGCGCGGGGGGAAAGAGACCCAGTACTTC. The receptor chain draws on TRBV4-2 and TRBJ2-5, with 8 bases aligning to TRBD2. Sequences LGHNA (CDR1) and YNFKEQ (CDR2) are obtained from the germline V gene. From its cysteine to its phenylalanine, the CDR3 spans 16 amino acids. The only DNA kept is the CDR3, 48 bases in frame from the first base. Compared with germline, V lacks 1 base and J lacks 3 bases; bases without a gene match: 7.